Following are 8 T cell receptor beta chains from one sample sequenced in a study of blood T cell repertoires in COVID-19. Profiled with immunoSEQ multiplex PCR; TCRdb holds only in-frame clones, not every one. Among about 400,000 clones listed, more than 70% were seen once. Sequencing was carried out using peripheral blood. The receptors were sampled from a man aged 35 to 55 with acute or convalescent COVID-19.

This clone was detected once. V and J are TRBV6-5 and TRBJ2-7; possible D gene TRBD2, 5 bases. Trimming took 6 bases from V and 1 from J, leaving 13 bases between them. This CDR3 region has 14 residues. The germline V gene has CDR1 MNHEY and CDR2 SVGAGI. The CDR3, as DNA: TGTGCCAGCAGCGGGGAAGTCGATTCCTACGAGCAGTACTTC. This encodes CASSGEVDSYEQYF.

The chain recombines TRBV7-8 with TRBJ1-2; tentatively, D is TRBD1 (6 bases). V dropped 5 bases and J dropped 2 bases, with 15 bases sitting between them. Germline V gene data show CDR1 as SGHVS and CDR2 as FQNEAQ. This CDR3 spans 15 amino acids. CDR3 protein: CASSKTRTANYGYTF. The CDR3 nucleotides are TGTGCCAGCAGCAAGACCCGGACAGCGAACTATGGCTACACCTTC. Full variable domain (rest looked up from reference TRBV7-8 and TRBJ1-2): GAGVSQSPRYKVAKRGQDVALRCDPISGHVSLFWYQQALGQGPEFLTYFQNEAQLDKSGLPSDRFFAERPEGSVSTLKIQRTQQEDSAVYLCASSKTRTANYGYTFGSGTRLTVV.

Notes on this clone: This same CDR3 is encoded by further DNA sequences in the sample. The chain carries TRBV5-1 and TRBJ1-2, with D maybe TRBD1 (5 bases). V lost 0 bases and J lost 2, with 5 bases in between. The CDR3 extends over 13 amino acids. Looked up from germline, CDR1 is SGHRS and CDR2 is YFSETQ. CDR3 coding DNA: TGCGCCAGCAGCTTGGACAGGAACTATGGCTACACCTTC. Translated, it gives CASSLDRNYGYTF.

This clone was seen only once. This chain joins TRBV28 and TRBJ1-4, with D unclear. V lost 1 base, J lost 4 bases, and 19 bases lay in between. Germline-derived CDR1 and CDR2 are MDHEN and SYDVKM. This CDR3 has 18 amino acids. The CDR3 reads CASSLSSLGVVHNEKLFF. In DNA form, the CDR3 reads TGTGCCAGCAGTTTATCCTCCCTCGGGGTTGTCCATAATGAAAAACTGTTTTTT.

Here the CDR3 DNA reads TGTGCCAGCAGTTTAAGAACAGGGGGCATTGGCGGGGAGCTGTTTTTT. It encodes CASSLRTGGIGGELFF. This chain connects TRBV27 to TRBJ2-2, with TRBD1 matching over 9 bases. The CDR3 extends over 16 amino acids. V lost 2 bases and J lost 7; bases outside the gene matches: 8. Germline assignment: CDR1 MNHEY and CDR2 SMNVEV (reference sequence).

V and J are TRBV27 and TRBJ1-6; no firm D call. Trimming took 6 bases from V and 5 from J, leaving 14 bases between them. The germline CDR1 and CDR2 sequences are MNHEY and SMNVEV (reference sequence). CDR3 size: 15 residues. CDR3 sequence reads: CASRLRVRDNSPLHF. CDR3 in DNA: TGTGCCAGCAGACTCCGGGTGAGGGATAATTCACCCCTCCACTTT.

The chain recombines TRBV18 with TRBJ2-3; D is perhaps TRBD2 (5 bases). Trimming cost V 4 bases and J 4 bases, with 18 bases left between them. The CDR3 extends over 16 amino acids. Germline V gene sequence: CDR1 KGHSH, CDR2 LQKENI. In DNA, the CDR3 is TGTGCCAGCTCACTGATGGCCAAGAGGGATTCAGATACGCAGTATTTT. Its protein is CASSLMAKRDSDTQYF.

The chain uses TRBV27 and TRBJ2-7, with TRBD1 matching 9 bases. The CDR3 sequence is 15 residues long. The trim removed 3 bases at V and 3 bases at J, leaving 6 bases unmatched. The germline V gene has CDR1 MNHEY and CDR2 SMNVEV (reference sequence). The CDR3 bases are TGTGCCAGCAGTTTGGTAGGACAGGGGTTCTACGAGCAGTACTTC. This codes for CASSLVGQGFYEQYF.